A single sample gave rise to the 27 T cell receptor beta chains below, sequenced in a study of identical twins. One entry per CDR3 protein results from TCRdb running MiXCR on the 5' RACE reads. The data contain about 890,000 distinct CDR3 sequences, 9% to 15% of them seen just once; the ten biggest clones take up around 1.6%. The data also belong to a second study, concerning yellow fever vaccine responses in identical twins.

Sequencing was done on a sample of PBMCs. These receptors were taken from a woman younger than 35 in good health.

This clonotype was counted between two and nine times. J is TRBJ2-4 and V is TRBV4-1, with a weak D call TRBD1 (6 bases). This CDR3 has 18 amino acids. Germline assignment: CDR1 MGHRA and CDR2 YSYEKL. Trimming took 1 base from V and 1 from J, leaving 17 bases between them. CDR3 residues: CASSQGGQGNLAKNIQYF. The CDR3 region has the DNA TGCGCCAGCAGCCAAGGGGGGCAGGGAAATCTGGCCAAAAACATTCAGTACTTC.

This clonotype has just a few counts. The V and J genes are TRBV20-1 and TRBJ1-2; maybe TRBD1 (5 bases). CDR3 length: 11 residues. CDR1 is DFQATT and CDR2 is SNEGSKA in the germline V gene (reference sequence). V was pared by 2 bases and J by 8 bases, with 9 bases between. The CDR3 protein is CSARSGSGYTF. CDR3 coding DNA: TGCAGTGCTAGATCAGGGTCCGGCTACACCTTC.

There are a few counts of this clonotype. The chain recombines TRBV10-3 with TRBJ2-7; TRBD1 agrees at 8 bases. V dropped 4 bases and J dropped 5; count of bases not matched to a gene: 7. CDR1 is ENHRY, CDR2 SYGVKD, per germline. The CDR3 consists of 14 residues. The CDR3: CAISGGQGVHEQYV. Here the CDR3 DNA reads TGTGCCATCAGTGGTGGACAGGGAGTCCACGAGCAGTACGTC.

The genes are TRBV20-1 and TRBJ2-7; 11 bases align to TRBD2. Looked up from germline, CDR1 is DFQATT and CDR2 is SNEGSKA (reference sequence). The CDR3 runs 15 residues. With V trimmed by 5 bases and J by 2 bases, 8 bases remained unmatched. Here the CDR3 reads CSAAIGTSGAYEQYF. As DNA, the CDR3 is TGCAGTGCTGCCATAGGGACTAGCGGAGCCTACGAGCAGTACTTC.

The gene calls are TRBV27 and TRBJ2-5; D ambiguous. V gave up 7 bases and J gave up 4 bases, with 19 bases separating them. CDR1 and CDR2 from the germline V gene are MNHEY and SMNVEV (reference sequence). The CDR3 spans 15 residues. The CDR3 DNA is TGTGCCAGCAACCCCCTGAATGCTTTGATAGAGACCCAGTACTTC. Amino acids: CASNPLNALIETQYF.

This clonotype was detected a few times. This sequence joins TRBV12-3 or TRBV12-4 and TRBJ1-2; D remains unclear. V was cut by 6 bases and J by 4 bases, with 12 bases left in between. This CDR3 region has 13 residues. The DNA of the CDR3 is TGTGCCAGCAGGCCAACATCGGGCTATGGCTACACCTTC. This translates into CASRPTSGYGYTF.

The chain links TRBV12-3 or TRBV12-4 to TRBJ2-5; the match to TRBD2 covers 8 bases. J was trimmed by 7 bases and V by 2 bases; bases with no gene match: 3. The CDR3 length is 13 residues. CDR3 sequence: CASSLLREGTQYF. The DNA for the CDR3 is TGTGCCAGCAGTTTATTACGGGAGGGGACCCAGTACTTC.

This clonotype was seen only a few times. The CDR3, as DNA: TGTGCCATCAGTGAGACGGACCACTGGAAGTATTTT. It translates to CAISETDHWKYF. J is TRBJ2-3 and V is TRBV10-3; no definite D call. This CDR3 has 12 residues. V shed 2 bases and J shed 13 bases, with 13 bases lying between them. CDR1 and CDR2 from the germline V gene are ENHRY and SYGVKD.

The rearrangement links TRBV5-4 to TRBJ2-1; D might be TRBD2 (5 bases). V lost 0 bases, J lost 9 bases, and 16 bases lay in between. Germline V gene lookup returns CDR1 SGHNT and CDR2 YYREEE (reference sequence). The CDR3 length is 15 residues. CDR3 sequence: CASSLGVTTSGEQFF. The CDR3 DNA follows: TGTGCCAGCAGCTTGGGTGTGACTACATCCGGTGAGCAGTTCTTC.

The chain joins TRBV7-8 to TRBJ2-3; 8 bases align to TRBD2. V was pared by 4 bases and J by 3 bases, with 6 bases of the junction left unmatched. Per germline, CDR1 SGHVS and CDR2 FQNEAQ. The length of the CDR3 is 15 residues. In DNA form, the CDR3 reads TGTGCCAGCAGCTCCAGACTAGCGATAACAGATACGCAGTATTTT. This translates into CASSSRLAITDTQYF.

This clonotype was picked up many times. CDR3 DNA sequence: TGTGCCAGCACCAATATGGGGGATCAGCCCCAGCATTTT. It translates to CASTNMGDQPQHF. The rearrangement uses TRBV7-9 and TRBJ1-5, with TRBD1 as a possible D gene (5 bases). The CDR3 spans 13 residues. CDR1 and CDR2 from the germline V gene are SEHNR and FQNEAQ (reference sequence). V was shortened by 7 bases and J by 5 bases, with 12 bases between the two germline ends.

DNA for the CDR3: TGCAGCGTTGAAGTAGCGGGAGGTGGGGAGCAGTACTTC. Translation gives CSVEVAGGGEQYF. This rearrangement joins TRBV29-1 to TRBJ2-7, with TRBD2 identical over 10 bases. CDR1 and CDR2 (germline): SQVTM, ANQGSEA. The ends lost 1 base at V and 7 bases at J; junction bases unmatched: 4. This CDR3 has 13 residues.

In this sample, this clonotype turned up many times. This chain connects TRBV7-6 to TRBJ1-1; TRBD1 agrees at 10 bases. This CDR3 comprises 15 residues. After removal of 5 bases from V and 3 bases from J, the junction contained 6 bases not matched to a gene. Germline CDR1 and CDR2: SGHVS and FNYEAQ. In nucleotides, the CDR3 is TGTGCCAGCAGCACACGACAGGGGGCGGACACTGAAGCTTTCTTT. Encoded protein: CASSTRQGADTEAFF.

This sequence joins TRBV20-1 and TRBJ2-1; 11 nucleotides line up with TRBD2. This CDR3 spans 15 amino acids. V was clipped by 1 base and J by 5 bases; unmatched bases: 4. CDR1 is DFQATT, CDR2 SNEGSKA, per germline (reference sequence). The chain's CDR3 is CSARVGTSGNNEQFF. The DNA of the CDR3 is TGCAGTGCTAGAGTGGGGACTAGCGGTAACAATGAGCAGTTCTTC.

This clonotype was found a few times. Since a much larger clone is just one base distant, this may be a read error. The genes are TRBV19 and TRBJ1-5, with D possibly TRBD1 on 5 matching bases. Trimming took off 10 bases at V and 5 bases at J, with 15 bases between the two ends. The CDR3 contains 13 residues. The germline V gene encodes CDR1 LNHDA and CDR2 SQIVND (reference sequence). CDR3 sequence: CAISGTGDQPQHF. CDR3 coding DNA: TGTGCCATCAGTGGGACGGGGGATCAGCCCCAGCATTTT.

This clonotype appeared a few times. The chain combines TRBV5-1 with TRBJ1-2, with D possibly TRBD1 on 6 matching bases. Germline CDR1 and CDR2: SGHRS and YFSETQ. The ends were cut back, 3 bases at V and 2 bases at J, with 11 bases in the middle. The CDR3 has 14 residues. CDR3 region: CASSSFGQNYGYTF. The DNA of the CDR3 is TGCGCCAGCAGCTCCTTCGGACAGAACTATGGCTACACCTTC. Together with reference TRBV5-1 and TRBJ1-2, the CDR3 gives the full variable domain: KAGVTQTPRYLIKTRGQQVTLSCSPISGHRSVSWYQQTPGQGLQFLFEYFSETQRNKGNFPGRFSGRQFSNSRSEMNVSTLELGDSALYLCASSSFGQNYGYTFGSGTRLTVV.

This clonotype turned up a few times. The chain joins TRBV20-1 to TRBJ2-3; 11 nucleotides align to TRBD2. The CDR3 consists of 13 residues. V was pared by 4 bases and J by 5 bases, with 2 bases of the junction left unmatched. The germline CDR1 and CDR2 sequences are DFQATT and SNEGSKA (reference sequence). The CDR3 nucleotides read TGCAGTGCTAAACTAGCGGGGGTAGATACGCAGTATTTT. Protein: CSAKLAGVDTQYF.

This clonotype appeared a few times. V usage is TRBV4-1 and J usage is TRBJ1-2, with D unresolved. The length of the CDR3 is 13 residues. Germline CDR1 is MGHRA and CDR2 is YSYEKL. V lost 1 base, J lost 8 bases, and 11 bases lay in between. CDR3 DNA: TGCGCCAGCAGCCAAGGAGGGAGTAGAGGCTACACCTTC. Translating gives CASSQGGSRGYTF.

Only a few counts were recorded for this clonotype. The V and J genes are TRBV2 and TRBJ2-2; D is possibly TRBD1 (5 bases). Germline CDR1 is SNHLY and CDR2 is FYNNEI. This CDR3 spans 17 amino acids. V was clipped by 8 bases and J by 1 base, with 20 bases between them. This chain's CDR3 is CASGPYPTVLNTGELFF. Written as DNA, the CDR3 is TGTGCCAGCGGACCCTACCCGACAGTGCTGAACACCGGGGAGCTGTTTTTT. The whole variable domain, filled in from reference TRBV2 and TRBJ2-2, reads EPEVTQTPSHQVTQMGQEVILRCVPISNHLYFYWYRQILGQKVEFLVSFYNNEISEKSEIFDDQFSVERPDGSNFTLKIRSTKLEDSAMYFCASGPYPTVLNTGELFFGEGSRLTVL.

This clonotype has ten or more counts. This chain connects TRBV6-2 or TRBV6-3 to TRBJ2-5; possibly TRBD2 for D (5 bases). Trimming left V 6 bases short and J 2 bases short, with 10 bases between. Per germline, CDR1 MNHEY and CDR2 SVGEGT. There are 13 residues in the CDR3. DNA for the CDR3: TGTGCCAGCAGCCCTAGCCCACAAGAGACCCAGTACTTC. It codes for CASSPSPQETQYF.

This clonotype was seen only a few times. V and J are TRBV12-3 or TRBV12-4 and TRBJ2-7; TRBD2 agrees at 8 bases. The CDR3 is 16 amino acids. Losses at the gene ends were 5 bases for V and 0 bases for J; bases not matched to a gene: 9. CDR3 protein: CASSPRLARSSYEQYF. CDR3 nucleotide sequence: TGTGCCAGCAGTCCCAGACTAGCGAGAAGCTCCTACGAGCAGTACTTC.

This clonotype showed up many times. This chain links TRBV5-1 with TRBJ1-1; tentative D call: TRBD1 (5 bases). V was trimmed by 4 bases and J by 1 base, leaving 11 bases between them. The CDR3 runs to 14 residues. Germline V gene data show CDR1 as SGHRS and CDR2 as YFSETQ. This CDR3 is CASSRSGGNTEAFF. Here the CDR3 DNA reads TGCGCCAGCAGCCGGTCGGGGGGGAACACTGAAGCTTTCTTT.

This chain connects TRBV20-1 to TRBJ2-3; D might be TRBD1 (5 bases). V dropped 4 bases and J dropped 0 bases, with 20 bases sitting between them. Germline CDR1 DFQATT, CDR2 SNEGSKA (reference sequence). The CDR3 sequence is 17 residues long. CDR3 DNA sequence: TGCAGTGCTAAGGGGCTAGGACAACTATTTAGCACAGATACGCAGTATTTT. Protein product: CSAKGLGQLFSTDTQYF.

This clonotype was seen only once. The chain employs TRBV20-1 and TRBJ1-2, with 8 bases aligning to TRBD1. Germline lookup yields CDR1 DFQATT and CDR2 SNEGSKA (reference sequence). Unmatched junction bases numbered 2, after V lost 1 base and J lost 4 bases. The CDR3 loop spans 13 amino acids. The CDR3 region has the DNA TGCAGTGCTAGAGCCGGGACAGGCTATGGCTACACCTTC. It is translated as CSARAGTGYGYTF.

The V call is TRBV28, the J call TRBJ2-5; no clear D. The ends were cut back, 3 bases at V and 2 bases at J, with 10 bases in the middle. This CDR3 is built from 14 residues. Germline CDR1 reads MDHEN; CDR2 reads SYDVKM. DNA for the CDR3: TGTGCCAGCAGTTTGGCGGTGTTTCAAGAGACCCAGTACTTC. Translated, it gives CASSLAVFQETQYF. The full variable domain, in which reference TRBV28 and TRBJ2-5 provide the parts outside the CDR3, is DVKVTQSSRYLVKRTGEKVFLECVQDMDHENMFWYRQDPGLGLRLIYFSYDVKMKEKGDIPEGYSVSREKKERFSLILESASTNQTSMYLCASSLAVFQETQYFGPGTRLLVL.

This chain joins TRBV28 and TRBJ2-3; D may be TRBD1 or TRBD2 (5 bases each). V was pared by 4 bases and J by 0 bases, with 8 bases between. The CDR3 totals 14 residues. Germline V gene sequence: CDR1 MDHEN, CDR2 SYDVKM. The CDR3 loop reads CASSWGSSTDTQYF. DNA of the CDR3: TGTGCCAGCAGTTGGGGGTCTAGCACAGATACGCAGTATTTT.

V and J are TRBV12-3 or TRBV12-4 and TRBJ2-3, with D perhaps assigned TRBD1 or TRBD2 (5 bases each). The length of the CDR3 is 15 residues. Deletions cut 3 bases from V and 2 bases from J, with 12 bases between. CDR3 sequence: CASSLGPRNTDTQYF. For the CDR3, the DNA is TGTGCCAGCAGTTTGGGACCGCGAAACACAGATACGCAGTATTTT.